In its sample, the clone carrying this TCR beta chain was seen a few times. In the original workflow: Researchers report that nucleated cell counts were estimated from reference gene primer amplification. The data were produced by immunoSEQ multiplex PCR, yet TCRdb's version contains in-frame clones alone and is incomplete. D and trimming come from the DNA, and the V and J calls and clone size come from that table. The profile covers roughly 70,000 clones, with around four fifths appearing a single time and about 9.8% taken by the ten largest. These data belong to a study of blood T cell repertoires in COVID-19. Study as a whole: From the United States, Italy and Spain came samples of acute and convalescent COVID-19. PBMCs, B-cell-depleted T cells, or T cells were the source of the cDNA or gDNA that made up the material.

This CDR3 spans 16 amino acids. CDR1 PRHDT and CDR2 FYEKMQ come from the germline V gene (reference sequence). Germline trimming cut 2 bases from V and 0 bases from J; bases unmatched to any gene: 5. The chain uses TRBV13 and TRBJ2-7, with 9 positions matching TRBD2. The material sequenced was peripheral blood. The sequence was collected from a human donor in a cohort sampled during active COVID-19. The CDR3 DNA reads TGTGCCAGCAGCTTATACGCTAGCGGGACCTCCTACGAGCAGTACTTC. Amino acids: CASSLYASGTSYEQYF.